Below, one TCR beta chain is given with its context. This sample is drawn from a study of OX40 agonist ivuxolimab in advanced cancers. V was cut by 1 base and J by 14 bases, with 25 bases left in between. There are 17 residues in the CDR3. Germline V gives CDR1 SGHRS, CDR2 YFSETQ. Sequenced by immunoSEQ multiplex PCR; TCRdb stores in-frame clones only, minus some. This table has about 77,000 clones, around 86% appearing once. The TCR sequence derives from an adult with an advanced solid tumor such as melanoma, head and neck, liver or kidney cancer. V usage is TRBV5-1 and J usage is TRBJ1-6, with D possibly being TRBD1 (5 bases). This material consisted of CD4+ or CD8+ T cells sorted from blood, taken in a trial of the OX40 agonist ivuxolimab. The CDR3 bases are TGCGCCAGCAGCTTGAACACGATCCCAGGGCGAATTGGGGCCCTCCACTTT. It yields the protein CASSLNTIPGRIGALHF.